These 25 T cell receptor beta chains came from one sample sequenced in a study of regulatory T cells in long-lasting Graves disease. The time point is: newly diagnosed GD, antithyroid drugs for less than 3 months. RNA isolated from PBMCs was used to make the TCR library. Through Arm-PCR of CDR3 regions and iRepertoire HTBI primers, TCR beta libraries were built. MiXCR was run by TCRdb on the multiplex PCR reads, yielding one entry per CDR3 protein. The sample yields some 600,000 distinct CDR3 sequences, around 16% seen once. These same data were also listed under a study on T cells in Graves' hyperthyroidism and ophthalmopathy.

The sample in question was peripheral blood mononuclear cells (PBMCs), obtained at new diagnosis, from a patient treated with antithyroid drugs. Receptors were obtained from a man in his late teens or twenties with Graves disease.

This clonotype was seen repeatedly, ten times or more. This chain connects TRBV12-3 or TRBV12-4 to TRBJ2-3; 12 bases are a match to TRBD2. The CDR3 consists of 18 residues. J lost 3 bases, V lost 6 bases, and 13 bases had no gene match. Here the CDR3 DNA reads TGTGCCAGCAGCCCCCGGGGGTTGACTAGCGGGAGTACAGATACGCAGTATTTT. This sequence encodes CASSPRGLTSGSTDTQYF.

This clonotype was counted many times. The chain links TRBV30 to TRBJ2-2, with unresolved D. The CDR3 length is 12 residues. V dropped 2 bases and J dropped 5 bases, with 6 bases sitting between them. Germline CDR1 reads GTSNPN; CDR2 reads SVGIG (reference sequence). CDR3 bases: TGTGCCTGGAGTACCGGAACCGGGGAGCTGTTTTTT. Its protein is CAWSTGTGELFF.

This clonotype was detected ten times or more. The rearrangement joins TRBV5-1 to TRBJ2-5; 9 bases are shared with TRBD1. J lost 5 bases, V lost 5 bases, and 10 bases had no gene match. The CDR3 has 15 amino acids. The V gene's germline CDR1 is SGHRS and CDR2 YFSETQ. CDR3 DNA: TGCGCCAGCAGTGTTATGACAGGGGGATCGGAGACCCAGTACTTC. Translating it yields CASSVMTGGSETQYF. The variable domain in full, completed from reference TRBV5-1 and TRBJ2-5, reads KAGVTQTPRYLIKTRGQQVTLSCSPISGHRSVSWYQQTPGQGLQFLFEYFSETQRNKGNFPGRFSGRQFSNSRSEMNVSTLELGDSALYLCASSVMTGGSETQYFGPGTRLLVL.

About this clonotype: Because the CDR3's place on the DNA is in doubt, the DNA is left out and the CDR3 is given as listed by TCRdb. Here the CDR3 reads CASSLTGTTNYGYTFGSGTQYF. V gene TRBV27 combines with J gene TRBJ2-5; TRBD1, the D gene given by the table, was not confirmed from the DNA. The CDR3 is 22 amino acids in total, end residues counted. The germline gives CDR1 MNHEY, CDR2 SMNVEV (reference sequence).

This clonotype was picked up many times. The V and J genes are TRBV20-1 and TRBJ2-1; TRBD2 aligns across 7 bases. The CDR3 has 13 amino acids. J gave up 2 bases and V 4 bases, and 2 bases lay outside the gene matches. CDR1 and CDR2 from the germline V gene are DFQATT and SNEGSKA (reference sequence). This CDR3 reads CSAKSGTYNEQFF. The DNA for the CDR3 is TGCAGTGCTAAGAGCGGGACCTACAATGAGCAGTTCTTC.

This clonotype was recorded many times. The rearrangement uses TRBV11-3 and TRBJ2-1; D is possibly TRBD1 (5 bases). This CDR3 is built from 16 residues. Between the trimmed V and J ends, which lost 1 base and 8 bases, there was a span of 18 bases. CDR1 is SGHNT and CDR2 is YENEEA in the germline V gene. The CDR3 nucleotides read TGTGCCAGCAGCTTAGGATCGCGGCAGGGCGTCGATGAGCAGTTCTTC. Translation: CASSLGSRQGVDEQFF.

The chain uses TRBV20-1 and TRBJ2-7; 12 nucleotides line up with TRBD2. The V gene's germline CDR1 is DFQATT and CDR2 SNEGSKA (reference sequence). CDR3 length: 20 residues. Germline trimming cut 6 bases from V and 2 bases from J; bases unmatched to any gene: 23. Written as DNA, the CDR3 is TGCAGTGCCATAGCGGGGGGTTCGCTAGCGGGAGGGCAGAGAACCTACGAGCAGTACTTC. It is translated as CSAIAGGSLAGGQRTYEQYF.

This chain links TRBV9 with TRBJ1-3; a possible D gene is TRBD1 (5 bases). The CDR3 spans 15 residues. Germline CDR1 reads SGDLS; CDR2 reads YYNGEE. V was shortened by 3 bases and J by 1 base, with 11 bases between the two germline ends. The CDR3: CASSERQGSGNTIYF. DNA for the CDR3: TGTGCCAGCAGCGAACGGCAGGGATCTGGAAACACCATATATTTT. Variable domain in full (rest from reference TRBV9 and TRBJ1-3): DSGVTQTPKHLITATGQRVTLRCSPRSGDLSVYWYQQSLDQGLQFLIQYYNGEERAKGNILERFSAQQFPDLHSELNLSSLELGDSALYFCASSERQGSGNTIYFGEGSWLTVV.

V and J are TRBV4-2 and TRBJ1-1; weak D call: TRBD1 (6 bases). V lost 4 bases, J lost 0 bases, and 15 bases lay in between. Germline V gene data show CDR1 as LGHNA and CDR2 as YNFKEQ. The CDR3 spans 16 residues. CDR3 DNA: TGTGCCAGCAGCCCGATTTCGACAGGTATGAACACTGAAGCTTTCTTT. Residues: CASSPISTGMNTEAFF.

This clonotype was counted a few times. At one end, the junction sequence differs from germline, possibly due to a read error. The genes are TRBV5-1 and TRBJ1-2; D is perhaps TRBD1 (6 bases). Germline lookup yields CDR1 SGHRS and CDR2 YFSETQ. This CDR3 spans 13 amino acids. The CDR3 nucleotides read TGTGCCAGCAGCTCGGACAGATTTAATGGCTACACCTTC. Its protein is CASSSDRFNGYTF.

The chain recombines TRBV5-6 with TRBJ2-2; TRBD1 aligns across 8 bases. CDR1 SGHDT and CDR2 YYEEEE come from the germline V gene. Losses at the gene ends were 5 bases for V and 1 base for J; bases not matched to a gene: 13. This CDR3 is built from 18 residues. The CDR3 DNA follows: TGTGCCAGCAGTTTATTCGCTGGACAGGGCGGGAACACCGGGGAGCTGTTTTTT. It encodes CASSLFAGQGGNTGELFF.

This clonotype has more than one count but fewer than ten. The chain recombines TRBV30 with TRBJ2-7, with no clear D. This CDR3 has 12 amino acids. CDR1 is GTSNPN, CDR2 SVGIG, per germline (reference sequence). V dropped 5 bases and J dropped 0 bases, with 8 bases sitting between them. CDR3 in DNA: TGTGCCTGGGGTCACAACTCCTACGAGCAGTACTTC. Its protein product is CAWGHNSYEQYF.

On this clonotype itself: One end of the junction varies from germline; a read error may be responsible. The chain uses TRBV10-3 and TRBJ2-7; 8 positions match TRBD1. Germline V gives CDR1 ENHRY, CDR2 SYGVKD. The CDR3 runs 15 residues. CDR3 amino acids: CAISQGQVANYEQYF. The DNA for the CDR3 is TGCGCCATCAGTCAGGGACAGGTCGCCAACTACGAGCAGTACTTC.

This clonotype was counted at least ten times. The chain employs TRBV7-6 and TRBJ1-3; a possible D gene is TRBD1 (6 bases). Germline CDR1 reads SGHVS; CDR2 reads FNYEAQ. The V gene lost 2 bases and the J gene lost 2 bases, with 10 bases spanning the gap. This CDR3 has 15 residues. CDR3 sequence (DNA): TGTGCCAGCAGCTTAATAGCAGGGGCTGGAAACACCATATATTTT. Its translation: CASSLIAGAGNTIYF.

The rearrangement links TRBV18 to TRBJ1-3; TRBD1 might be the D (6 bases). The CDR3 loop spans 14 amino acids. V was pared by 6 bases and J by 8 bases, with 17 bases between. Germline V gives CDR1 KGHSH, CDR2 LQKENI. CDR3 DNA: TGTGCCAGCTCGGTGGACAGTCCAGTGGACACCATATATTTT. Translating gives CASSVDSPVDTIYF.

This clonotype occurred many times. The CDR3 DNA sequence: TGTGCCAGCAGCCTACGGGCGATCTCCTACGAGCAGTACTTC. This translates into CASSLRAISYEQYF. The rearrangement links TRBV3-1 to TRBJ2-7, with D unresolved. Trimming removed 4 bases at V and 0 bases at J, with 10 bases between. Germline V gives CDR1 LGHDT, CDR2 YNNKEL (reference sequence). This CDR3 contains 14 residues.

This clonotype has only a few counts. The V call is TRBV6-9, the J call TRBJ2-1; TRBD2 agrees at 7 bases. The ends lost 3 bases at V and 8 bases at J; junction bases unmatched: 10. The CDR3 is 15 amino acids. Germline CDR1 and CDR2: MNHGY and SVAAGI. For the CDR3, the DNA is TGTGCCAGCAGTTACTTGCTGCGGGAGCTATATGAGCAGTTCTTC. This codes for CASSYLLRELYEQFF.

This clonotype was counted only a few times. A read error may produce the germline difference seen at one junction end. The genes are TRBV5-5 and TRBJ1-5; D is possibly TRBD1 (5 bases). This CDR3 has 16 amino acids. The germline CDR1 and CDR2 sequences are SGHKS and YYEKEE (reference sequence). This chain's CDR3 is CAIPGARSYSNQPQHF. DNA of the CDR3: TGCGCCATCCCTGGGGCCAGAAGTTATAGCAATCAGCCCCAGCATTTT.

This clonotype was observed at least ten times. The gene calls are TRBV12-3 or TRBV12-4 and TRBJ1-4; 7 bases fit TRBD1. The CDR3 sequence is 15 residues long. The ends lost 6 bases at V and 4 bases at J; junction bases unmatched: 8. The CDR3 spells CASSHRQGDNEKLFF. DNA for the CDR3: TGTGCCAGCAGCCACCGACAGGGAGATAATGAAAAACTGTTTTTT.

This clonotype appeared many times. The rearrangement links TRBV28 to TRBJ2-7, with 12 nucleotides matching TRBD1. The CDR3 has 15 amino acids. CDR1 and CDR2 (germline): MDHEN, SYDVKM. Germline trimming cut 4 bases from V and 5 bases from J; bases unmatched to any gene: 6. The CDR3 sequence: CASSSPGQGADEQYF. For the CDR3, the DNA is TGTGCCAGCAGTTCGCCGGGACAGGGGGCCGACGAGCAGTACTTC.

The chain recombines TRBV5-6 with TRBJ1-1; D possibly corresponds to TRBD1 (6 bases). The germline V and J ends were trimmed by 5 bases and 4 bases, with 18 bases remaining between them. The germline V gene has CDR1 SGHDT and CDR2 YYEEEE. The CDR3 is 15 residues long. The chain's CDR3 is CASRSQGFSSTEAFF. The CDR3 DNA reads TGTGCCAGCAGATCCCAGGGGTTCTCGAGCACTGAAGCTTTCTTT.

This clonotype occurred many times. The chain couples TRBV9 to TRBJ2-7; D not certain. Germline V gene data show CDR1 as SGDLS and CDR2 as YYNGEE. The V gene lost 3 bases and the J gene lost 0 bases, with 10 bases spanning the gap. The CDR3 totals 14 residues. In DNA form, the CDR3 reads TGTGCCAGCAGCGGCAGAAATAGCTCCTACGAGCAGTACTTC. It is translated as CASSGRNSSYEQYF.

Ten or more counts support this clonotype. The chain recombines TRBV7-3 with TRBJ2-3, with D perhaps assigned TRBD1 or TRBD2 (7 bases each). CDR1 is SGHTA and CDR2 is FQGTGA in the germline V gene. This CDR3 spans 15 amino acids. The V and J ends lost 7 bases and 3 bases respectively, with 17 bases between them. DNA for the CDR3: TGTGCCAGCACCGAGGGAGGGGGCCGTACAGATACGCAGTATTTT. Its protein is CASTEGGGRTDTQYF. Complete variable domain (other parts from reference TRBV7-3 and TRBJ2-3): GAGVSQTPSNKVTEKGKYVELRCDPISGHTALYWYRQSLGQGPEFLIYFQGTGAADDSGLPNDRFFAVRPEGSVSTLKIQRTERGDSAVYLCASTEGGGRTDTQYFGPGTRLTVL.

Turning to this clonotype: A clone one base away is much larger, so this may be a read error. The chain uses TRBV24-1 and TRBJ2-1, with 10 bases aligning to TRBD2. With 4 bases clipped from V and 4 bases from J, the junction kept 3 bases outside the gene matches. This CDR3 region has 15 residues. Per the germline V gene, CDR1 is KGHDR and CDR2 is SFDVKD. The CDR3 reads CATSDRTSGYNEQFF. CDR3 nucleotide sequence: TGTGCCACCAGTGACAGGACTAGCGGTTACAATGAGCAGTTCTTC.

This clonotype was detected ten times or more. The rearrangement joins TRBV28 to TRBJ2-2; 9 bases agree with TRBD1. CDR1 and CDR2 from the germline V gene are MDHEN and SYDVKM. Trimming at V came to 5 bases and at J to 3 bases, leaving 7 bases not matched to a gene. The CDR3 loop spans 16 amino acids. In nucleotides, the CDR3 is TGTGCCAGCAGTGGCCCCGGGACAGGGTACACCGGGGAGCTGTTTTTT. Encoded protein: CASSGPGTGYTGELFF.